A single sample gave rise to the 26 T cell receptor beta chains below, sequenced in a study of blood T cell repertoires in COVID-19. Profiled with immunoSEQ multiplex PCR; TCRdb holds only in-frame clones, not every one. The table shows some 290,000 clones, with roughly 79% occurring only once. The specimen was peripheral blood. The origin of the receptors is a woman aged 55-70 years with active or convalescent COVID-19.

The V call is TRBV18, the J call TRBJ1-1; 9 bases agree with TRBD1. V dropped 6 bases and J dropped 4; count of bases not matched to a gene: 6. The CDR3 covers 14 residues. Germline V gene data show CDR1 as KGHSH and CDR2 as LQKENI. The CDR3 reads CASSLGQGSTEAFF. Written as DNA, the CDR3 is TGTGCCAGCTCCCTCGGACAGGGGAGCACTGAAGCTTTCTTT. Complete variable domain (other parts from reference TRBV18 and TRBJ1-1): NAGVMQNPRHLVRRRGQEARLRCSPMKGHSHVYWYRQLPEEGLKFMVYLQKENIIDESGMPKERFSAEFPKEGPSILRIQQVVRGDSAAYFCASSLGQGSTEAFFGQGTRLTVV.

V and J are TRBV4-3 and TRBJ2-2; 10 bases agree with TRBD1. Germline V gene data show CDR1 as LGHNA and CDR2 as YSLEER. V lost 5 bases to trimming and J lost 7 bases; unmatched junction nucleotides: 4. The CDR3 loop spans 14 amino acids. CDR3 loop: CASSADRGLGELFF. The CDR3 nucleotides read TGCGCCAGCAGCGCAGACAGGGGGCTCGGGGAGCTGTTTTTT.

This clone showed up just a few times. This chain connects TRBV5-1 to TRBJ1-3; 8 bases fit TRBD1. The CDR3 is 17 amino acids. With 2 bases clipped from V and 1 base from J, the junction kept 8 bases outside the gene matches. Per germline, CDR1 SGHRS and CDR2 YFSETQ. The CDR3 DNA reads as TGCGCCAGCAGCTTAAGCAACGGACAGGGTTCTGGAAACACCATATATTTT. As protein: CASSLSNGQGSGNTIYF.

The chain combines TRBV14 with TRBJ1-2; the D gene is possibly TRBD1 (6 bases). The CDR3 contains 16 residues. V dropped 4 bases and J dropped 3 bases, with 18 bases sitting between them. Per germline, CDR1 SGHDN and CDR2 FVKESK. The CDR3: CASSPMRGSPDYGYTF. The DNA for the CDR3 is TGTGCCAGCAGCCCCATGAGGGGGTCTCCGGACTATGGCTACACCTTC.

The sample holds many counts of this clone. The rearrangement joins TRBV19 to TRBJ2-2; 7 positions match TRBD1. J was trimmed by 3 bases and V by 7 bases; bases with no gene match: 5. This CDR3 is 14 amino acids long. Germline CDR1 is LNHDA and CDR2 is SQIVND (reference sequence). In nucleotides, the CDR3 is TGTGCCAGTAAGGGACAGTCTTACACCGGGGAGCTGTTTTTT. This sequence encodes CASKGQSYTGELFF.

The V and J genes are TRBV5-1 and TRBJ2-2; D is unresolved. The CDR3 has 15 residues. V lost 0 bases to trimming and J lost 4 bases, with 10 bases between them. Germline V lookup: CDR1 SGHRS, CDR2 YFSETQ. The CDR3 reads CASSLGAQSTGELFF. CDR3 DNA: TGCGCCAGCAGCTTGGGAGCACAGTCCACCGGGGAGCTGTTTTTT.

The V and J genes are TRBV12-3 or TRBV12-4 and TRBJ1-1; D unresolved. Trimming pared 5 bases from V and 2 bases from J, leaving 9 bases between. This CDR3 has 13 residues. This CDR3 reads CASSRVRNTEAFF. CDR3 DNA sequence: TGTGCCAGCAGTCGGGTACGAAACACTGAAGCTTTCTTT.

The chain has TRBV7-2 and TRBJ1-1; possibly TRBD1 for D (6 bases). CDR1 SGHTA and CDR2 FQGNSA come from the germline V gene. Trimming cost V 2 bases and J 7 bases, with 11 bases left between them. CDR3 length: 13 amino acids. The CDR3 loop reads CASSLTGNHEAFF. The CDR3 DNA is TGTGCCAGCAGCTTAACAGGGAACCATGAAGCTTTCTTT.

This chain uses TRBV10-3 with TRBJ1-1; TRBD1 matches 8 bases. The CDR3 contains 17 residues. With 6 bases clipped from V and 3 bases from J, the junction kept 15 bases outside the gene matches. The germline V gene has CDR1 ENHRY and CDR2 SYGVKD. DNA of the CDR3: TGTGCCATCAGCGCAGGACAGGGAGGACTCTTGGACACTGAAGCTTTCTTT. Translated: CAISAGQGGLLDTEAFF.

The genes are TRBV7-2 and TRBJ1-1, with a tentative D call TRBD1 (6 bases). Germline V gene data show CDR1 as SGHTA and CDR2 as FQGNSA. The length of the CDR3 is 16 residues. V was shortened by 4 bases and J by 7 bases, with 22 bases between the two germline ends. The CDR3 here is CASSSAGGAAHREAFF. The DNA for the CDR3 is TGTGCCAGCAGCTCAGCTGGGGGGGCCGCGCACCGTGAAGCTTTCTTT.

This chain uses TRBV20-1 with TRBJ2-7; 7 bases align to TRBD1. The CDR3 spans 11 residues. V dropped 5 bases and J dropped 6; count of bases not matched to a gene: 4. The V gene's germline CDR1 is DFQATT and CDR2 SNEGSKA (reference sequence). CDR3 residues: CSARDRPEQYF. For the CDR3, the DNA is TGCAGTGCTCGGGACAGACCCGAGCAGTACTTC.

This chain uses TRBV3-1 (or the pseudogene TRBV3-2) with TRBJ1-4, with 10 bases identical to TRBD1. From germline, CDR1 is LGHDT and CDR2 YNNKEL (reference sequence). After removal of 8 bases from V and 7 bases from J, the junction contained 19 bases not matched to a gene. The CDR3 consists of 18 residues. The CDR3: CASSNFRDRGYGGEKLFF. CDR3 coding DNA: TGTGCCAGCTCCAATTTCCGGGACAGGGGTTACGGTGGTGAAAAACTGTTTTTT.

CDR3 DNA: TGTGCCAGCAGCAAGTCAGACAGCTATAATGAAAAACTGTTTTTT. This encodes CASSKSDSYNEKLFF. This sequence joins TRBV7-7 and TRBJ1-4; maybe TRBD1 (5 bases). There are 15 residues in the CDR3. Trimming took 5 bases from V and 4 from J, leaving 14 bases between them. From germline, CDR1 is SSHAT and CDR2 FNYEAQ (reference sequence).

V usage is TRBV9 and J usage is TRBJ2-1; 10 bases align to TRBD2. V lost 1 base and J lost 7; bases outside the gene matches: 5. Germline V gives CDR1 SGDLS, CDR2 YYNGEE. This CDR3 is 15 amino acids long. CDR3 DNA: TGTGCCAGCAGCGTAAGCGGGGGGGCCTTTAATGAGCAGTTCTTC. Its protein is CASSVSGGAFNEQFF.

This chain links TRBV19 with TRBJ1-5; 8 positions agree with TRBD1. The V and J ends lost 2 bases and 6 bases, in that order; junction bases with no gene match: 12. Germline V gene sequence: CDR1 LNHDA, CDR2 SQIVND (reference sequence). This CDR3 comprises 17 residues. The CDR3 nucleotides read TGTGCCAGTAGTATATCCCTAGCAGGGGGCTACGGTCAGCCCCAGCATTTT. This gives the protein CASSISLAGGYGQPQHF.

The chain employs TRBV11-2 and TRBJ2-5, with 12 bases that match TRBD1. The CDR3 is 16 residues long. Germline V CDR1 and CDR2: SGHAT, FQNNGV. Trimming at V came to 5 bases and at J to 5 bases, leaving 9 bases not matched to a gene. This chain's CDR3 is CASSPSLGQGAETQYF. DNA of the CDR3: TGTGCCAGCAGCCCAAGTCTGGGACAGGGGGCTGAGACCCAGTACTTC.

This clone appeared once. The chain joins TRBV7-2 to TRBJ2-1; D remains ambiguous. In germline, CDR1 is SGHTA, CDR2 FQGNSA. V gave up 5 bases and J gave up 10 bases, with 6 bases separating them. The CDR3 runs 10 residues. The CDR3 sequence is CASSLQEQFF. The CDR3 nucleotides are TGTGCCAGCAGCCTTCAGGAGCAGTTCTTC.

The genes are TRBV7-9 and TRBJ1-3; the match to TRBD1 covers 8 bases. V shed 3 bases and J 8 bases; nucleotides not matched to a gene: 18. CDR1 and CDR2 from the germline V gene are SEHNR and FQNEAQ (reference sequence). The CDR3 is 18 amino acids. CDR3 sequence: CASSFSPGQVSLVDTIYF. DNA for the CDR3: TGTGCCAGCAGCTTTTCACCGGGACAGGTATCCCTGGTGGACACCATATATTTT.

A single count supports this clone. The V and J genes are TRBV7-9 and TRBJ1-2, with D possibly matching TRBD1 (6 bases). The CDR3 is 16 amino acids. Germline V gene sequence: CDR1 SEHNR, CDR2 FQNEAQ (reference sequence). V shed 0 bases and J shed 1 base, with 12 bases lying between them. The CDR3 sequence: CASSLAQAGDNYGYTF. DNA of the CDR3: TGTGCCAGCAGCTTAGCGCAGGCAGGGGATAACTATGGCTACACCTTC.

Points on this clone: Within the sample, other DNA sequences also encode this same CDR3. The V and J genes are TRBV6-2 or TRBV6-3 and TRBJ1-5; no reliable D call. This CDR3 comprises 15 residues. Trimming took 3 bases from V and 4 from J, leaving 13 bases between them. Germline CDR1 is MNHEY and CDR2 is SVGEGT. This chain's CDR3 is CASSYGRVGNQPQHF. CDR3 nucleotide sequence: TGTGCCAGCAGTTATGGGAGAGTGGGGAATCAGCCCCAGCATTTT.

The chain recombines TRBV5-1 with TRBJ2-3, with a possible D match to TRBD2 (6 bases). The CDR3 length is 16 residues. Trimming pared 1 base from V and 2 bases from J, leaving 14 bases between. The germline V gene has CDR1 SGHRS and CDR2 YFSETQ. The CDR3 nucleotides are TGCGCCAGCAGCTTGCCCATAGCGGAGTCCACAGATACGCAGTATTTT. Translation gives CASSLPIAESTDTQYF.

V usage is TRBV7-3 and J usage is TRBJ2-2; 7 nucleotides match TRBD1. This CDR3 is 16 amino acids long. Looked up from germline, CDR1 is SGHTA and CDR2 is FQGTGA. Trimming cost V 2 bases and J 1 base; bases outside gene matches: 4. This CDR3 reads CASSLRRTGNTGELFF. The CDR3 DNA sequence: TGTGCCAGCAGCTTACGTAGGACAGGGAACACCGGGGAGCTGTTTTTT.

This chain uses TRBV21-1 with TRBJ1-1; the listed D gene, TRBD1, was not tested against the DNA. TRBV21-1 is reported as a pseudogene. The CDR3 sequence is 17 residues long. CDR3 DNA: TGTGCCAGCAGCAAAGCGGATGACAGGGGGTTGAACACTGAAGCTTTCTTT. It encodes CASSKADDRGLNTEAFF.

J is TRBJ2-5 and V is TRBV19; the match to TRBD2 covers 8 bases. Germline lookup yields CDR1 LNHDA and CDR2 SQIVND (reference sequence). Unmatched junction bases numbered 9, after V lost 2 bases and J lost 4 bases. CDR3 length: 16 residues. CDR3: CASSITGGPIGETQYF. DNA of the CDR3: TGTGCCAGTAGTATAACGGGGGGGCCGATTGGAGAGACCCAGTACTTC.

This chain joins TRBV2 and TRBJ1-3; D call uncertain. The CDR3 loop spans 15 amino acids. Germline lookup yields CDR1 SNHLY and CDR2 FYNNEI. The germline V and J ends were trimmed by 5 bases and 0 bases, with 11 bases remaining between them. The CDR3 bases are TGTGCCAGCAGTTTGGTCGGGAGCTCTGGAAACACCATATATTTT. Translating it yields CASSLVGSSGNTIYF.

V and J are TRBV12-3 or TRBV12-4 and TRBJ1-2; D gene unclear. This CDR3 has 13 amino acids. Trimming removed 3 bases from V and 0 bases from J, with 5 bases in between. This chain's CDR3 is CASSFWPNYGYTF. DNA of the CDR3: TGTGCCAGCAGTTTTTGGCCTAACTATGGCTACACCTTC.